The T cell receptor beta chain described here comes from a study of blood T cell repertoires in COVID-19. TCRdb keeps only in-frame clones here, not all; method: immunoSEQ multiplex PCR. The top ten clones hold about 5.2% of a sample with some 250,000 clones, approximately 86% of them seen once. Seattle patients were enrolled while actively infected and followed longitudinally. The sequenced sample consisted of peripheral blood. The origin of this receptor is a woman aged 55-70 years with COVID-19, enrolled during active disease.

The CDR3 spells CASSFLAGKDYEQYF. The CDR3 DNA reads TGTGCCAGCAGTTTTTTAGCGGGAAAAGACTACGAGCAGTACTTC. The chain couples TRBV27 to TRBJ2-7; TRBD2 matches at 8 bases. This CDR3 contains 15 residues. Trimming at V came to 3 bases and at J to 3 bases, leaving 7 bases not matched to a gene. The V gene's germline CDR1 is MNHEY and CDR2 SMNVEV (reference sequence).